This T cell receptor (beta chain) comes out of a study of beta chain features in type 1 diabetes. This clone was recorded a few times. The target antigen is unknown. With 4 bases clipped from V and 0 bases from J, the junction kept 1 base outside the gene matches. The CDR3 runs to 14 residues. Germline V gives CDR1 LGHNT, CDR2 FRNRAP. Around 110 mL of blood, on average, came from one heparinised draw per donor. Study-level points and caveats: All four CD4+ subsets of Type 1 diabetes patients contained TCRB CDR3s that were moderately but significantly shorter. Compared to healthy donors, patients appeared to have naive, central memory and Treg TCRB repertoires that were more alike.

Reverse transcribing all isolated RNA meant expressed TCRB transcripts were sequenced. Data came from immunoSEQ multiplex PCR; TCRdb stores just in-frame clones and leaves some out. Here the sample spans about 340,000 clones, around an eighth being singletons. V usage is TRBV12-5 and J usage is TRBJ2-5; 8 nucleotides agree with TRBD2. The TCR originated in a woman aged 18-30 years with type 1 diabetes. The sequenced material came from naive CD4+ T cells from blood. The CDR3 coding sequence is TGTGCTAGTGGTTCGGGGGGGGACCAAGAGACCCAGTACTTC. It specifies CASGSGGDQETQYF.